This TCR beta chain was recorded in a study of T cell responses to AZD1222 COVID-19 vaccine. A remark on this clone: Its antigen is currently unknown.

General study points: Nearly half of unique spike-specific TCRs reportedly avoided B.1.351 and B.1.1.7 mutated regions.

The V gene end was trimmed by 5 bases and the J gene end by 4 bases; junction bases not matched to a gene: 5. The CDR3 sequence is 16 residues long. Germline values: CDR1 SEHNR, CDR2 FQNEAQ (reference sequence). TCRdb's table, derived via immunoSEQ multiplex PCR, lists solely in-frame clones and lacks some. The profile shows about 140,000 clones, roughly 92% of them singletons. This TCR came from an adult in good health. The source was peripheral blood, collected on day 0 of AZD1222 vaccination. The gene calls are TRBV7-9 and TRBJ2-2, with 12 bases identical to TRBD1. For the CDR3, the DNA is TGTGCCAGCAGCCTCGGGACAGGGGGCTTCACCGGGGAGCTGTTTTTT. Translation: CASSLGTGGFTGELFF.